This T cell receptor beta chain was sequenced for a study of shared clonotypes between healthy human individuals. General study results and limits: Generation of non-shared clonotypes was less probable than generation of clonotypes shared by all four donors. Limitation of the genetic and exposure-history diversity represented came from the few donors.

The material for each subset, its genomic DNA, was split evenly across several immunoSEQ plates. Assay used: immunoSEQ multiplex PCR; TCRdb lists only in-frame clones, some missing. This table holds over a million clones, roughly 96% found once. Comment on this clone: Its target is not known.

V lost 4 bases to trimming and J lost 4 bases, with 4 bases between them. This CDR3 is built from 11 residues. The germline CDR1 and CDR2 sequences are SGHNT and YYREEE (reference sequence). The gene calls are TRBV5-4 and TRBJ2-3; no clear D. This clonotype originated in a man younger than 45 in good health. Sequenced sample: naive CD4+ T cells sorted from blood. Subset: CD45RA+ positively selected. DNA of the CDR3: TGTGCCAGCAGCGGGCCAGATACGCAGTATTTT. Translation gives CASSGPDTQYF.